What follows are 22 T cell receptor beta chains derived from one specimen sequenced in a study of blood T cell repertoires in COVID-19. The table came from immunoSEQ multiplex PCR; TCRdb's copy has only in-frame clones and leaves some out. Among tens of thousands of clones listed, approximately 85% were seen once. Sequences were obtained from peripheral blood. These TCRs come from a human donor in a cohort sampled during active COVID-19.

The rearrangement joins TRBV18 to TRBJ1-3; tentatively, D is TRBD1 (6 bases). The V end was cut by 0 bases, the J end by 0 bases, with 9 bases between. CDR3 length equals 16 residues. Germline values: CDR1 KGHSH, CDR2 LQKENI. CDR3 in amino acids: CASSPPTGLSGNTIYF. The CDR3 DNA reads as TGTGCCAGCTCACCACCGACAGGCCTCTCTGGAAACACCATATATTTT.

V usage is TRBV7-9 and J usage is TRBJ2-7; TRBD1 might be the D (5 bases). V gave up 5 bases and J gave up 4 bases, with 18 bases separating them. CDR3 size: 15 residues. The germline CDR1 and CDR2 sequences are SEHNR and FQNEAQ (reference sequence). CDR3 protein: CASSPPRSSGYEQYF. The CDR3 nucleotides are TGTGCCAGCAGCCCACCCCGGTCTTCAGGGTACGAGCAGTACTTC. The variable domain in full, with the rest retrieved from reference TRBV7-9 and TRBJ2-7, is DTGVSQNPRHKITKRGQNVTFRCDPISEHNRLYWYRQTLGQGPEFLTYFQNEAQLEKSRLLSDRFSAERPKGSFSTLEIQRTEQGDSAMYLCASSPPRSSGYEQYFGPGTRLTVT.

The genes are TRBV6-1 and TRBJ2-2; the D gene is possibly TRBD1 (6 bases). The CDR3 consists of 16 residues. Germline values: CDR1 MNHNS, CDR2 SASEGT. V lost 4 bases, J lost 6 bases, and 18 bases lay in between. The CDR3 reads CASSAPSTGSAGELFF. The CDR3 DNA reads TGTGCCAGCAGTGCCCCATCTACAGGGTCCGCCGGGGAGCTGTTTTTT.

This chain joins TRBV2 and TRBJ1-4; TRBD1 matches 9 bases. Germline-derived CDR1 and CDR2 are SNHLY and FYNNEI. J lost 14 bases, V lost 4 bases, and 5 bases had no gene match. The CDR3 is 12 residues long. CDR3 protein: CASSVFGTGLFF. The CDR3 region has the DNA TGTGCCAGCAGTGTATTCGGGACAGGGCTGTTTTTT.

The chain employs TRBV9 and TRBJ1-6, with a tentative D call TRBD1 (5 bases). This CDR3 spans 14 amino acids. The germline V gene has CDR1 SGDLS and CDR2 YYNGEE. Trimming stripped 2 bases from V and 3 bases from J, with 6 bases between. The CDR3 spells CASSVGGYNSPLHF. For the CDR3, the DNA is TGTGCCAGCAGCGTCGGGGGCTATAATTCACCCCTCCACTTT.

This clone was recorded a few times. This rearrangement joins TRBV27 to TRBJ2-1; a weak D match, TRBD2 (5 bases). CDR1 MNHEY and CDR2 SMNVEV come from the germline V gene (reference sequence). CDR3 length: 15 amino acids. V lost 5 bases to trimming and J lost 5 bases, with 16 bases between them. CDR3 protein: CASSPRGPTDNEQFF. For the CDR3, the DNA is TGTGCCAGCAGTCCCCGAGGGCCAACGGACAATGAGCAGTTCTTC.

The V gene is TRBV12-3 or TRBV12-4, the J gene TRBJ2-7; D possibly corresponds to TRBD1 (5 bases). V was shortened by 4 bases and J by 7 bases, with 14 bases between the two germline ends. The CDR3 is 13 amino acids. For the CDR3, the DNA is TGTGCCAGCAGTTCGGTCTGGGGCGGAGAGCAGTACTTC. This codes for CASSSVWGGEQYF.

This clone turned up a few times. The J gene is TRBJ2-5, the V gene TRBV2, with 7 bases identical to TRBD2. The CDR3 covers 14 residues. CDR1 and CDR2 from the germline V gene are SNHLY and FYNNEI. Losses at the gene ends were 6 bases for V and 2 bases for J; bases not matched to a gene: 6. The CDR3 loop reads CASSGTTQQETQYF. In nucleotides, the CDR3 is TGTGCCAGCAGCGGGACTACCCAGCAAGAGACCCAGTACTTC.

This clone has a single count. The gene calls are TRBV28 and TRBJ1-5; 7 nucleotides align to TRBD1. The ends lost 6 bases at V and 3 bases at J; junction bases unmatched: 11. Germline V gene lookup returns CDR1 MDHEN and CDR2 SYDVKM. This CDR3 spans 16 amino acids. CDR3 protein: CASSPIGTAINQPQHF. The CDR3 DNA is TGTGCCAGCAGCCCGATTGGGACAGCGATCAATCAGCCCCAGCATTTT.

This chain joins TRBV15 and TRBJ1-5, with TRBD1 matching over 9 bases. V was pared by 2 bases and J by 4 bases, with 9 bases of the junction left unmatched. Germline V gene data show CDR1 as LNHNV and CDR2 as YYDKDF (reference sequence). This CDR3 has 17 residues. CDR3 sequence reads: CATSRTYRDRVNQPQHF. In DNA, the CDR3 is TGTGCCACCAGCAGAACTTACAGGGACAGGGTGAATCAGCCCCAGCATTTT.

The V call is TRBV3-1 (or the pseudogene TRBV3-2), the J call TRBJ1-1; a weak D match, TRBD1 (5 bases). V lost 4 bases to trimming and J lost 11 bases, with 14 bases between them. Germline-derived CDR1 and CDR2 are LGHDT and YNNKEL (reference sequence). CDR3 size: 12 residues. The CDR3 loop reads CASSLGVSRAFF. The CDR3 bases are TGTGCCAGCAGCCTAGGGGTTAGTAGGGCTTTCTTT.

The chain links TRBV7-3 to TRBJ2-3, with TRBD2 matching 9 bases. V was clipped by 7 bases and J by 5 bases; unmatched bases: 7. The germline V gene has CDR1 SGHTA and CDR2 FQGTGA. There are 14 residues in the CDR3. CDR3 protein: CASNSGGPLDTQYF. CDR3 nucleotides: TGTGCCAGCAACAGCGGGGGGCCGTTAGATACGCAGTATTTT.

With regard to this clone: Germline is not matched at one junction end, which may reflect a read error. The chain links TRBV2 to TRBJ2-7, with D perhaps matching TRBD1 (6 bases). Germline loops: CDR1 SNHLY, CDR2 FYNNEI. The CDR3 has 13 residues. CDR3 DNA: TGTGCCAGCAGAGAAGGACAGACCTACGAGCAGTACTTC. Translating it yields CASREGQTYEQYF.

CDR3 DNA sequence: TGTGCCAGCAGTTTATTCCGGCGACAGAGAAATCAGCCCCAGCATTTT. This gives the protein CASSLFRRQRNQPQHF. V gene TRBV28 combines with J gene TRBJ1-5; D is possibly TRBD1 (5 bases). The CDR3 covers 16 residues. V was pared by 1 base and J by 4 bases, with 14 bases between. Germline assignment: CDR1 MDHEN and CDR2 SYDVKM.

The chain employs TRBV2 and TRBJ2-2, with 13 positions matching TRBD2. The V gene end was trimmed by 5 bases and the J gene end by 8 bases; junction bases not matched to a gene: 8. There are 16 residues in the CDR3. From germline, CDR1 is SNHLY and CDR2 FYNNEI. The CDR3 loop is CASSNLLAGGPGELFF. CDR3 sequence (DNA): TGTGCCAGCAGTAACCTACTAGCGGGGGGGCCTGGGGAGCTGTTTTTT.

This chain joins TRBV30 and TRBJ2-2; TRBD1 matches at 7 bases. V dropped 2 bases and J dropped 6; count of bases not matched to a gene: 3. This CDR3 comprises 13 residues. The germline gives CDR1 GTSNPN, CDR2 SVGIG (reference sequence). The CDR3 sequence is CAWSTGTAGELFF. The CDR3, as DNA: TGTGCCTGGAGTACCGGGACAGCCGGGGAGCTGTTTTTT.

J is TRBJ1-2 and V is TRBV11-2; weak D call: TRBD1 (6 bases). Per germline, CDR1 SGHAT and CDR2 FQNNGV. V was cut by 5 bases and J by 8 bases, with 18 bases left in between. The length of the CDR3 is 14 residues. CDR3 amino acids: CASSTQTGSLGYTF. The CDR3, as DNA: TGTGCCAGCAGCACCCAGACAGGCAGCCTAGGCTACACCTTC.

This chain connects TRBV30 to TRBJ2-6; the D is unclear. There are 15 residues in the CDR3. Germline assignment: CDR1 GTSNPN and CDR2 SVGIG (reference sequence). V lost 7 bases, J lost 0 bases, and 13 bases lay in between. This chain's CDR3 is CAFDILRSGANVLTF. CDR3 nucleotide sequence: TGTGCCTTTGACATCCTACGCTCTGGGGCCAACGTCCTGACTTTC. Looking up the rest from reference TRBV30 and TRBJ2-6 gives the full variable domain: SQTIHQWPATLVQPVGSPLSLECTVEGTSNPNLYWYRQAAGRGLQLLFYSVGIGQISSEVPQNLSASRPQDRQFILSSKKLLLSDSGFYLCAFDILRSGANVLTFGAGSRLTVL.

This chain joins TRBV7-8 and TRBJ1-2; possibly TRBD1 for D (5 bases). This CDR3 has 14 residues. The V gene lost 1 base and the J gene lost 8 bases, with 14 bases spanning the gap. Germline assignment: CDR1 SGHVS and CDR2 FQNEAQ. The CDR3 here is CASSLGGLLVGYTF. CDR3 DNA sequence: TGTGCCAGCAGCTTAGGGGGACTGTTGGTAGGCTACACCTTC.

The CDR3 region is CASSLATGGRQETQYF. In DNA, the CDR3 is TGTGCCAGCAGCTTGGCTACGGGAGGTAGGCAAGAGACCCAGTACTTC. This chain links TRBV5-4 with TRBJ2-5; 7 nucleotides align to TRBD2. Trimming at V came to 0 bases and at J to 2 bases, leaving 7 bases not matched to a gene. The germline V gene has CDR1 SGHNT and CDR2 YYREEE (reference sequence). This CDR3 is 16 amino acids long.

V usage is TRBV7-9 and J usage is TRBJ2-2; D remains unclear. Germline V gene data show CDR1 as SEHNR and CDR2 as FQNEAQ (reference sequence). The CDR3 covers 13 residues. Trimming removed 4 bases at V and 4 bases at J, with 7 bases between. DNA for the CDR3: TGTGCCAGCAGCTCCAACACCACCGGGGAGCTGTTTTTT. Its protein is CASSSNTTGELFF.

This chain uses TRBV10-1 with TRBJ2-3; tentative D call: TRBD1 (6 bases). In germline, CDR1 is WNHNN, CDR2 SYGVQD (reference sequence). V was trimmed by 8 bases and J by 4 bases, leaving 19 bases between them. This CDR3 spans 15 amino acids. CDR3 sequence: CASGTYRPTPDTQYF. CDR3 DNA sequence: TGCGCCAGCGGGACATACCGACCGACACCAGATACGCAGTATTTT.